This T cell receptor (beta chain) was documented in a study of shared clonotypes between healthy human individuals. The length of the CDR3 is 14 residues. CDR1 and CDR2 (germline): SGHTA, FQGNSA. The V gene end was trimmed by 3 bases and the J gene end by 8 bases; junction bases not matched to a gene: 6. Samples underwent the assay at deep level. Source study methods: ImmunoSEQ only sent back junction sequences with no quality scores, so filtering was done differently. The data were produced by immunoSEQ multiplex PCR, yet TCRdb's version contains in-frame clones alone and is incomplete. V and J calls and clone size follow that table, whereas D and trimming were derived from the DNA. The sample records some 1.4 million clones, roughly 96% being singletons.

Sequences were obtained from naive CD4+ T cells sorted from blood. Subset indicated: CD45RA+ positively selected. The rearrangement joins TRBV7-2 to TRBJ2-1, with 8 positions matching TRBD1. The clonotype comes from a man aged 30 to 39 in good health. CDR3 loop: CASSLEDRVHEQFF. Here the CDR3 DNA reads TGTGCCAGCAGCTTGGAGGACAGGGTCCATGAGCAGTTCTTC.